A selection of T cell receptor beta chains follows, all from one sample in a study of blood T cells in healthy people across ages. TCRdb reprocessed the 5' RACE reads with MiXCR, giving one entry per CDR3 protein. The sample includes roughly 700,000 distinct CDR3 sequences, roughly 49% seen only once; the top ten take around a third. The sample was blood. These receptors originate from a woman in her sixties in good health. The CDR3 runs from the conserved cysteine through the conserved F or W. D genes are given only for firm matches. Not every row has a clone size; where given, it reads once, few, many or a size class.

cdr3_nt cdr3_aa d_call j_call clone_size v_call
TGTGCCATCAGTGCGCAGGGACGGGACCAAGAGACCCAGTACTTC CAISAQGRDQETQYF . TRBJ2-5 . TRBV10-3
TGCAGCGTTGAGGGGCGACAGACGAACACTGAAGCTTTCTTT CSVEGRQTNTEAFF . TRBJ1-1 . TRBV29-1
TGTGCCAGCAGCTCAGGGGCCGGGACAGGGGGCAACGAGCAGTACTTC CASSSGAGTGGNEQYF TRBD1 TRBJ2-7 . TRBV11-2
TGCAGTGCTAGGCCCGGGGGCCAGGGTTTGCACACCTTC CSARPGGQGLHTF . TRBJ1-2 . TRBV20-1
TGTGCCAGCAGCTCTTCCGGGACAGGGGGTGGTGGCTACACCTTC CASSSSGTGGGGYTF TRBD1 TRBJ1-2 few TRBV7-2
TGTGCCAGCAGCTTAGGACGTGGGCTAGATCAAGAGACCCAGTACTTC CASSLGRGLDQETQYF . TRBJ2-5 . TRBV7-9
TGTGCCAGCAGTAAAGGTAGCTCTATTGGGAAGTATTTT CASSKGSSIGKYF . TRBJ2-3 . TRBV28
TGTGCCACTTCAAGACAGGGAGGGACAGATACGCAGTATTTT CATSRQGGTDTQYF . TRBJ2-3 . TRBV7-2
TGCAGCGTTGAAGGAGTAGCGGGATTGGAGACCCAGTACTTC CSVEGVAGLETQYF TRBD2 TRBJ2-5 many TRBV29-1
TGTGCCAGCAGCTTAAGCGTAGCGGGAGAAGGTTATGAGCAGTTCTTC CASSLSVAGEGYEQFF TRBD2 TRBJ2-1 few TRBV7-8
TGTGCCAGCAGTTACTCCCCCCGGGGGCGGCGGAACACTGAAGCTTTCTTT CASSYSPRGRRNTEAFF . TRBJ1-1 . TRBV6-5
TGCGCCAGCAGCTTGTCGAGCGGCTCCTACGAGCAGTACTTC CASSLSSGSYEQYF . TRBJ2-7 many TRBV7-3
TGCGCCAGCAGCTTGGGGTCGGGGGCTGAATATGGCTACACCTTC CASSLGSGAEYGYTF . TRBJ1-2 . TRBV5-1
TGTGCCAGCAGCCAAGAGGGGGGTCGTGTGACCCAGTACTTC CASSQEGGRVTQYF . TRBJ2-5 . TRBV3-1
TGTGCCAGCAGCCCATGCTTCAGCACAGATACGCAGTATTTT CASSPCFSTDTQYF . TRBJ2-3 once TRBV7-2
TGTGCCAGCAGCTCCGGGGGGGGAGGGTACAATGAGCAGTTCTTC CASSSGGGGYNEQFF TRBD2 TRBJ2-1 . TRBV7-3
TGCAGTGCTAGATCCCGGACTAGCGGGAGAAATGAGCAGTTCTTC CSARSRTSGRNEQFF TRBD2 TRBJ2-1 few TRBV20-1
TGCGCCAGCAGCATTGAGGGCAAGACTAACTATGGCTACACCTTC CASSIEGKTNYGYTF . TRBJ1-2 . TRBV5-1
TGCAGTGCTAGATTTCGGGGGAGGACAACCAAAAACATTCAGTACTTC CSARFRGRTTKNIQYF . TRBJ2-4 few TRBV20-1
TGCAGTGCCCAGGGGAGTCTAGCGGGAGTAGAGACCCAGTACTTC CSAQGSLAGVETQYF TRBD2 TRBJ2-5 . TRBV20-1
TGTGTCAGCAGCTTAAACACGGATTATGGCTACACCTTC CVSSLNTDYGYTF . TRBJ1-2 . TRBV7-2
TGTGCCAGCAGCGCGGGACAGTCAACTAATGAAAAACTGTTTTTT CASSAGQSTNEKLFF TRBD1 TRBJ1-4 . TRBV7-6
TGTGCCAGCGGGGGGACTAGCGGGAGGACAGATACGCAGTATTTT CASGGTSGRTDTQYF TRBD2 TRBJ2-3 . TRBV12-3/TRBV12-4
TGTGCCAGCAGCTTACAGCTCCGGGGTGATGAGCAGTTCTTC CASSLQLRGDEQFF . TRBJ2-1 many TRBV7-2
TGTGCCAGCATCGACCCCGGGCGGGAAAAACTGTTTTTT CASIDPGREKLFF . TRBJ1-4 . TRBV7-2
TGTGCCAGCGGGTTCCGGGACGGGGGAAATCAGCCCCAGCATTTT CASGFRDGGNQPQHF . TRBJ1-5 . TRBV6-2/TRBV6-3
TGTGCCAGCAGATCCGGGACTCATGCTTACTACGAGCAGTACTTC CASRSGTHAYYEQYF . TRBJ2-7 . TRBV6-2/TRBV6-3
TGCGCCAACAGCTGGACAGGGAACTATGGCTACACCTTC CANSWTGNYGYTF TRBD1 TRBJ1-2 . TRBV5-1
TGTGCCAGCAGCCCTAGCGGCCGTAGGAACAATGAGCAGTTCTTC CASSPSGRRNNEQFF TRBD2 TRBJ2-1 few TRBV6-2/TRBV6-3
TGCGCCAGCAGCCAAGATCTCGGGACGAGATACAATGAGCAGTTCTTC CASSQDLGTRYNEQFF . TRBJ2-1 . TRBV4-3
TGCAGCGTTCTGGGTGCCTACGAGCAGTACTTC CSVLGAYEQYF . TRBJ2-7 . TRBV29-1
TGTGCCAGCAGCCAAAAGGGGTCAACCCAAGAGACCCAGTACTTC CASSQKGSTQETQYF . TRBJ2-5 . TRBV7-3
TGTGCCAGCAGCCCCCAGGACAGGGTCACCGGGGAGCTGTTTTTT CASSPQDRVTGELFF TRBD1 TRBJ2-2 . TRBV7-6
TGCAGCGTCGTAACAGGGAATGAGCAGTTCTTC CSVVTGNEQFF . TRBJ2-1 few TRBV29-1
TGTGCCAGCACTCCCGAAGGGACAGAAGAGACCCGGTACTTC CASTPEGTEETRYF TRBD1 TRBJ2-7 . TRBV12-3/TRBV12-4
TGTGCCACCAGTGATGAAGGCAGGAACACCGGGGAGCTGTTTTTT CATSDEGRNTGELFF . TRBJ2-2 . TRBV24-1
TGTGCCAGCAGTTTTGGCCAGGGCAAACTCAATGAGCAGTTCTTC CASSFGQGKLNEQFF . TRBJ2-1 . TRBV12-3/TRBV12-4
TGTGCCAGCAGCCCCGAGGGGGGTAGCGACGAGCAGTACTTC CASSPEGGSDEQYF . TRBJ2-7 . TRBV5-6
TGTGCCAGCAGCTTAGCGGGGGGGGGAAACACCGGGGAGCTGTTTTTT CASSLAGGGNTGELFF TRBD2 TRBJ2-2 . TRBV7-2
TGTGCCAGCAGGGAAGGGACAGGGGGCTATCAGCCCCAGCATTTT CASREGTGGYQPQHF TRBD1 TRBJ1-5 . TRBV2
TGTGCCAGCCTTGGACAGTCGAACACCGGGGAGCTGTTTTTT CASLGQSNTGELFF . TRBJ2-2 . TRBV7-9
TGCGCCAGCAGCCACACCGGGACAGGCTCCTACAATGAGCAGTTCTTC CASSHTGTGSYNEQFF TRBD1 TRBJ2-1 few TRBV4-3
TGTGCCAGCAGCTTGGCCCAGCAACTAGCCAAAAACAGTCAGTACTTC CASSLAQQLAKNSQYF . TRBJ2-4 . TRBV5-6
TGTGCCAGCAGCCAAGATCTTATTGACAGGGGCTACGAGCAGTACTTC CASSQDLIDRGYEQYF TRBD1 TRBJ2-7 once TRBV4-2
TGTGCCAGCAAAGGGCCCACATTCCAAGAGACCCAGTACTTC CASKGPTFQETQYF . TRBJ2-5 . TRBV27
TGTGCCAGCAGCCCTAGGACTAGCGGGTCCCCCTACAATGAGCAGTTCTTC CASSPRTSGSPYNEQFF TRBD2 TRBJ2-1 . TRBV7-9
TGCAGTGCTAGGGGGGGGGATAGCGGGAGCTACAATGAGCAGTTCTTC CSARGGDSGSYNEQFF TRBD2 TRBJ2-1 . TRBV20-1
TGTGCCAGCAGCTTGGGACAGGGTCCCACCGGGGAGCTGTTTTTT CASSLGQGPTGELFF TRBD1 TRBJ2-2 . TRBV9
TGTGCCAGCAGTAATAGCGGGACCCAAGAGACCCAGTACTTC CASSNSGTQETQYF TRBD2 TRBJ2-5 few TRBV7-6
TGTGCCAGCTCCCCCAGGACCTCGATTGAAGCTTTCTTT CASSPRTSIEAFF . TRBJ1-1 . TRBV18